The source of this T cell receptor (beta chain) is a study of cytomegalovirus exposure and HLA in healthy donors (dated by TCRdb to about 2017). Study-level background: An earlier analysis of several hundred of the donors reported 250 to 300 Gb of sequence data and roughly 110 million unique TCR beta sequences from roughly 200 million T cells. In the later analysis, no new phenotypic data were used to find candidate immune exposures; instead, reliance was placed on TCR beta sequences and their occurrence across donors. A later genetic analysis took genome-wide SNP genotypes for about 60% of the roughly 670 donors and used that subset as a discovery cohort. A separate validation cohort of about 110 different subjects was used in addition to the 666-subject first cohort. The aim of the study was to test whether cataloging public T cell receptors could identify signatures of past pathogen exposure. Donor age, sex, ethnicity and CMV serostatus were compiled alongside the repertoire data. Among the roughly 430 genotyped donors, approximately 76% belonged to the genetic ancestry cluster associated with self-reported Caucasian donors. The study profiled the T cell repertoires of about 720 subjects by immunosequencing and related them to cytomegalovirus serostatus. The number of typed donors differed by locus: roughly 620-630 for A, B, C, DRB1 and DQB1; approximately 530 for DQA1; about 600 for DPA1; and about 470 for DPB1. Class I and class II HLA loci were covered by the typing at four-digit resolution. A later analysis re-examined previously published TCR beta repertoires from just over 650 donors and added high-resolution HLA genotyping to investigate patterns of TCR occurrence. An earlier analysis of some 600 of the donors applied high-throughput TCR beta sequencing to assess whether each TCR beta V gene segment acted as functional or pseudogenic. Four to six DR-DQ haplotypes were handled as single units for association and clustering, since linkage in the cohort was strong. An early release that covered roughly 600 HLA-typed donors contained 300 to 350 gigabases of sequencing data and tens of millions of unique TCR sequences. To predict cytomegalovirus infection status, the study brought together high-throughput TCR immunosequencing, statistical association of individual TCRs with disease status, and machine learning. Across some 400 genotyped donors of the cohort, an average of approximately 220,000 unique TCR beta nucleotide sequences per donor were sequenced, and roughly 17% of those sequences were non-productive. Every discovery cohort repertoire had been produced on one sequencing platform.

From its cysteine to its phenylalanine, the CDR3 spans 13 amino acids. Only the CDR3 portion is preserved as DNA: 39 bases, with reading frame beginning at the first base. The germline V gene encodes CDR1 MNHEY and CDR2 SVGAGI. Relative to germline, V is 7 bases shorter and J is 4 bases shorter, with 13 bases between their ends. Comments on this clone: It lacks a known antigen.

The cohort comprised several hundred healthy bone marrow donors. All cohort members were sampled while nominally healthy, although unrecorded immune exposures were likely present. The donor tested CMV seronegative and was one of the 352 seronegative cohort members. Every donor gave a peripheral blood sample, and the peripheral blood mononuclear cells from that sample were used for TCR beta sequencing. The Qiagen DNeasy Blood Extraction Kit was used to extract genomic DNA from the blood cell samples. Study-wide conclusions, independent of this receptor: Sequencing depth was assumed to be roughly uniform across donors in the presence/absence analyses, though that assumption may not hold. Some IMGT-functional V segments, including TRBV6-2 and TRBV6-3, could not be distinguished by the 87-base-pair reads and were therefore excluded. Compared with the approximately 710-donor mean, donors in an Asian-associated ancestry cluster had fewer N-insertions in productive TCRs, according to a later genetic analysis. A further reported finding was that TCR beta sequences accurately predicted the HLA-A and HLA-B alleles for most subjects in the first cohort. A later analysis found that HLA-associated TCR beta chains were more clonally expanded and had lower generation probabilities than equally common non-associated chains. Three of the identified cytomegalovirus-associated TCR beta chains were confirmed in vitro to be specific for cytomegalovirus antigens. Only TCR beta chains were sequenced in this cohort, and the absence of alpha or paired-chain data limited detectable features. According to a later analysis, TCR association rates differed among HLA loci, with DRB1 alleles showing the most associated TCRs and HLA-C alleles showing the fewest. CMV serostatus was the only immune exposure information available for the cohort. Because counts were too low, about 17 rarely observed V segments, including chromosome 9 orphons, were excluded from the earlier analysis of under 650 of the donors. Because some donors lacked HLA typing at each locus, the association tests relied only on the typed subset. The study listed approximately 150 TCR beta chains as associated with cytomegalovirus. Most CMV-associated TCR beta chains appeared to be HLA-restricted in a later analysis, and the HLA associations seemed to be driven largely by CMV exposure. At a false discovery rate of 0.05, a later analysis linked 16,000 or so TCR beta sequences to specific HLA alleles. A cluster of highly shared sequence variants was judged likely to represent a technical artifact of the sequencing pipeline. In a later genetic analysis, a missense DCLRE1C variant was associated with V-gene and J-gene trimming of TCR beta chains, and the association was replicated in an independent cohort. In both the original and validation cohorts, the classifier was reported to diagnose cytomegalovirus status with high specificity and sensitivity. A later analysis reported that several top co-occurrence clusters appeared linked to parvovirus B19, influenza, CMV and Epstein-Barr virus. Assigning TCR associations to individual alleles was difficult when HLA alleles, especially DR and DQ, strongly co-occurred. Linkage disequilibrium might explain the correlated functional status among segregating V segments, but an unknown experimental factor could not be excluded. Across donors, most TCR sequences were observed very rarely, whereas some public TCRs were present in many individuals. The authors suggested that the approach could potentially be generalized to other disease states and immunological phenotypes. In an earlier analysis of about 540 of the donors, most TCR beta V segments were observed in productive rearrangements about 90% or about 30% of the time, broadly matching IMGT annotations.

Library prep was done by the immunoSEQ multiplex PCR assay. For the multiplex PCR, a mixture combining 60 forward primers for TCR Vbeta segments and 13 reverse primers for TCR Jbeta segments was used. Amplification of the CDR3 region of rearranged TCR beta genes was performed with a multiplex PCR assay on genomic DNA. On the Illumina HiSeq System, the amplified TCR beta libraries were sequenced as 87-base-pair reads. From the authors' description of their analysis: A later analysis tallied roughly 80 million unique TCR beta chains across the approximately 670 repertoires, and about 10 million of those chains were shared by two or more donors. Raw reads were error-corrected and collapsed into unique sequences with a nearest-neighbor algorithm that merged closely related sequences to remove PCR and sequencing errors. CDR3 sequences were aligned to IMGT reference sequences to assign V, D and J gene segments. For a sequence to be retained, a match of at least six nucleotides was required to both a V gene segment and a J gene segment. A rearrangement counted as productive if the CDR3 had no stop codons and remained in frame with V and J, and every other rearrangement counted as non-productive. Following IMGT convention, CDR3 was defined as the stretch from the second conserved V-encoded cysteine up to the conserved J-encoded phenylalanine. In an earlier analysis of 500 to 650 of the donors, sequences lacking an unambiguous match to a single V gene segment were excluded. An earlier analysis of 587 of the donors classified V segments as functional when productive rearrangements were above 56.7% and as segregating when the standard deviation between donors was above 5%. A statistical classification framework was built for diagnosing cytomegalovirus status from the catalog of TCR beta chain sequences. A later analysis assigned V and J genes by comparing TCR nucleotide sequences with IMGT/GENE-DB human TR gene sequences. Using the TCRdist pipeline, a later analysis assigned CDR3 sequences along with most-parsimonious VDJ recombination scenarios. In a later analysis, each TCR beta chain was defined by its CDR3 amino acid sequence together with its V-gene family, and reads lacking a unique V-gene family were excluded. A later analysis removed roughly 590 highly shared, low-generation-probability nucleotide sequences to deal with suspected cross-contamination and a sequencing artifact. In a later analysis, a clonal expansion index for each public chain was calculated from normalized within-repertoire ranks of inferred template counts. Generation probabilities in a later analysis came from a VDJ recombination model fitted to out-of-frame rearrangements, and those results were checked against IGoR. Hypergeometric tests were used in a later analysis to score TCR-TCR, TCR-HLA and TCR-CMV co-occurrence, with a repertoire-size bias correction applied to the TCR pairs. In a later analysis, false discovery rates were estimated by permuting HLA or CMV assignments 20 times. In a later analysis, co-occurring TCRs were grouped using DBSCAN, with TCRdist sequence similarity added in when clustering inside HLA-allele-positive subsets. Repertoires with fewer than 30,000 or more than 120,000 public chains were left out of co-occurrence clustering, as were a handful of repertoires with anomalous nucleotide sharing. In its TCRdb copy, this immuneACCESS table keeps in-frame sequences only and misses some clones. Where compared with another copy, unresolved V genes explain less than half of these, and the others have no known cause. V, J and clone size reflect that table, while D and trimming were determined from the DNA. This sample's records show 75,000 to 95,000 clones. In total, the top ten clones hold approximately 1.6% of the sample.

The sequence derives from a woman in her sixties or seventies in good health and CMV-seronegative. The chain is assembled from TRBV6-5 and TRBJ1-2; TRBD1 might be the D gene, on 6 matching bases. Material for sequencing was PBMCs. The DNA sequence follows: TGTGCCAGCATCACCAGGGGATTCTATGGCTACACCTTC. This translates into CASITRGFYGYTF.